This entry lists 32 T cell receptor beta chains sequenced from one sample in a study of identical twins. TCRdb ran MiXCR on the 5' RACE reads and lists one entry per CDR3 protein. The sample includes around 470,000 distinct CDR3 sequences, 13% to 15% seen only once; the top ten take 0.4% to 0.55%. These data were also reused for a study on yellow fever vaccine responses in identical twins.

The sequencing input was CD4+ T cells sorted from blood. These TCRs come from a woman under 30 in good health.

This clonotype turned up a few times. The V and J genes are TRBV5-5 and TRBJ2-6, with unresolved D. The CDR3 sequence is 15 residues long. V was pared by 7 bases and J by 0 bases, with 11 bases between. Germline values: CDR1 SGHKS, CDR2 YYEKEE (reference sequence). CDR3 amino acids: CASESRPSGANVLTF. CDR3 coding DNA: TGTGCCAGCGAGAGCCGACCCTCTGGGGCCAACGTCCTGACTTTC. The full variable domain, completed using reference TRBV5-5 and TRBJ2-6, is DAGVTQSPTHLIKTRGQQVTLRCSPISGHKSVSWYQQVLGQGPQFIFQYYEKEERGRGNFPDRFSARQFPNYSSELNVNALLLGDSALYLCASESRPSGANVLTFGAGSRLTVL.

This clonotype came up a few times. The chain joins TRBV11-2 to TRBJ1-2; 9 positions match TRBD1. This CDR3 contains 15 residues. Germline loops: CDR1 SGHAT, CDR2 FQNNGV. J lost 0 bases, V lost 5 bases, and 4 bases had no gene match. The CDR3: CASSQGQGPNYGYTF. Here the CDR3 DNA reads TGTGCCAGCAGCCAGGGACAGGGCCCTAACTATGGCTACACCTTC.

This clonotype has a handful of counts. This chain uses TRBV28 with TRBJ2-4, with 8 bases identical to TRBD1. V shed 5 bases, J shed 3 bases, and the junction held 6 bases outside the gene matches. CDR1 and CDR2 from the germline V gene are MDHEN and SYDVKM. The CDR3 has 15 residues. CDR3 sequence (DNA): TGTGCCAGCAGTCCCGCGGACAGGGTCAAAAACATTCAGTACTTC. Amino acids: CASSPADRVKNIQYF.

The rearrangement joins TRBV3-1 to TRBJ2-3; D is unclear. The CDR3 length is 14 residues. CDR1 and CDR2 from the germline V gene are LGHDT and YNNKEL (reference sequence). Trimming took 1 base from V and 1 from J, leaving 6 bases between them. CDR3 DNA: TGTGCCAGCAGCCAAGGTCACGGCACAGATACGCAGTATTTT. Amino acid sequence: CASSQGHGTDTQYF.

This clonotype was detected many times. The chain couples TRBV10-3 to TRBJ2-2, with 9 bases fitting TRBD1. Germline-derived CDR1 and CDR2 are ENHRY and SYGVKD. CDR3 length: 14 residues. Unmatched junction bases numbered 3, after V lost 5 bases and J lost 5 bases. CDR3: CAISRDRGTGELFF. The CDR3 DNA follows: TGTGCCATCAGTCGAGACAGGGGGACCGGGGAGCTGTTTTTT.

This clonotype was seen once. The chain has TRBV27 and TRBJ2-5; 8 nucleotides align to TRBD2. CDR1 is MNHEY and CDR2 is SMNVEV in the germline V gene (reference sequence). The CDR3 covers 15 residues. V shed 1 base, J shed 5 bases, and the junction held 6 bases outside the gene matches. The CDR3 region is CASSLFGGVEETQYF. DNA for the CDR3: TGTGCCAGCAGTTTATTCGGGGGGGTGGAGGAGACCCAGTACTTC.

V usage is TRBV2 and J usage is TRBJ2-1; the D gene is possibly TRBD2 (5 bases). Between the trimmed V and J ends, which lost 6 bases and 4 bases, there was a span of 10 bases. Germline V gene data show CDR1 as SNHLY and CDR2 as FYNNEI. CDR3 length equals 13 residues. The CDR3 region is CASRTISYNEQFF. The CDR3 nucleotides read TGTGCCAGCAGGACTATTTCATACAATGAGCAGTTCTTC.

The sample holds one count of this clonotype. The V call is TRBV18, the J call TRBJ2-5, with 8 positions matching TRBD2. The J segment lost 4 bases and the V segment lost 6 bases, leaving 13 bases of the junction unmatched. The CDR3 loop spans 16 amino acids. In germline, CDR1 is KGHSH, CDR2 LQKENI. CDR3 residues: CASSRMKAGAGETQYF. CDR3 sequence (DNA): TGTGCCAGCTCCCGTATGAAAGCGGGAGCAGGAGAGACCCAGTACTTC. The full variable domain, its missing parts supplied by reference TRBV18 and TRBJ2-5, is NAGVMQNPRHLVRRRGQEARLRCSPMKGHSHVYWYRQLPEEGLKFMVYLQKENIIDESGMPKERFSAEFPKEGPSILRIQQVVRGDSAAYFCASSRMKAGAGETQYFGPGTRLLVL.

The chain carries TRBV28 and TRBJ2-3; possibly TRBD2 for D (5 bases). The CDR3 totals 16 residues. Trimming cost V 3 bases and J 2 bases, with 15 bases left between them. Germline-derived CDR1 and CDR2 are MDHEN and SYDVKM. Here the CDR3 DNA reads TGTGCCAGCAGTTTGGTCCGGACTTCTCCCACAGATACGCAGTATTTT. Protein sequence: CASSLVRTSPTDTQYF.

This clonotype was detected only a few times. The rearrangement links TRBV28 to TRBJ2-7; 7 bases map to TRBD2. Unmatched junction bases numbered 16, after V lost 6 bases and J lost 5 bases. This CDR3 contains 16 residues. Germline V CDR1 and CDR2: MDHEN, SYDVKM. The CDR3 bases are TGTGCCAGCAGCTCCGTTACGGGAACCGGGAGGCACGAGCAGTACTTC. Its translation: CASSSVTGTGRHEQYF. The full variable domain, in which reference TRBV28 and TRBJ2-7 provide the parts outside the CDR3, is DVKVTQSSRYLVKRTGEKVFLECVQDMDHENMFWYRQDPGLGLRLIYFSYDVKMKEKGDIPEGYSVSREKKERFSLILESASTNQTSMYLCASSSVTGTGRHEQYFGPGTRLTVT.

This clonotype was recorded a few times. The CDR3 here is CASSLLNPGTSGRIGEQFF. The CDR3 DNA follows: TGTGCCAGCAGCCTACTCAATCCCGGGACTAGCGGGAGGATCGGTGAGCAGTTCTTC. This chain uses TRBV11-2 with TRBJ2-1; 15 bases map to TRBD2. This CDR3 has 19 amino acids. V shed 5 bases, J shed 9 bases, and the junction held 17 bases outside the gene matches. Germline loops: CDR1 SGHAT, CDR2 FQNNGV.

This clonotype came up a few times. This chain uses TRBV5-4 with TRBJ2-1; 8 nucleotides agree with TRBD2. Germline loops: CDR1 SGHNT, CDR2 YYREEE (reference sequence). V was pared by 4 bases and J by 7 bases, with 7 bases of the junction left unmatched. This CDR3 spans 14 amino acids. CDR3 sequence (DNA): TGTGCCAGCAGCCAGGGACTAGAGCGGAATGAGCAGTTCTTC. This encodes CASSQGLERNEQFF.

This clonotype was recorded many times. The V and J genes are TRBV11-2 and TRBJ2-2; no clear D. CDR3 length equals 14 residues. The V and J ends lost 1 base and 2 bases respectively, with 5 bases between them. Germline V gene data show CDR1 as SGHAT and CDR2 as FQNNGV. CDR3 sequence (DNA): TGTGCCAGCAGCTTAGTACGAAACACCGGGGAGCTGTTTTTT. Translating it yields CASSLVRNTGELFF.

The sample holds many counts of this clonotype. This chain connects TRBV5-4 to TRBJ2-1, with 12 bases identical to TRBD2. The J segment lost 8 bases and the V segment lost 5 bases, leaving 5 bases of the junction unmatched. Germline-derived CDR1 and CDR2 are SGHNT and YYREEE (reference sequence). The CDR3 consists of 14 residues. The CDR3 protein is CASSRTSGTDEQFF. The CDR3 DNA reads as TGTGCCAGCAGTCGGACTAGCGGGACCGATGAGCAGTTCTTC.

This chain uses TRBV11-1 with TRBJ2-1; D gene ambiguous. This CDR3 region has 14 residues. With 2 bases removed from V and 10 bases from J, the gap between germline ends came to 15 bases. Germline CDR1 SGHAT, CDR2 FQDESV (reference sequence). The DNA of the CDR3 is TGTGCCAGCAGCTTAATACTCGCATCGTTAGAGCAGTTCTTC. It specifies CASSLILASLEQFF.

The chain recombines TRBV20-1 with TRBJ2-1; possible D gene TRBD1, 6 bases. Germline values: CDR1 DFQATT, CDR2 SNEGSKA (reference sequence). The germline V and J ends were trimmed by 6 bases and 6 bases, with 18 bases remaining between them. The CDR3 runs 14 residues. CDR3 bases: TGCAGTGCCCTAAAGGACAGTATTAGCAATGAGCAGTTCTTC. Its translation: CSALKDSISNEQFF.

This clonotype was seen a handful of times. The chain recombines TRBV3-1 with TRBJ2-7; no clear D gene. Trimming stripped 1 base from V and 4 bases from J, with 11 bases between. This CDR3 has 14 residues. Per germline, CDR1 LGHDT and CDR2 YNNKEL (reference sequence). The DNA of the CDR3 is TGTGCCAGCAGCCAAGGTCCCTCTAGATACGAGCAGTACTTC. Translating gives CASSQGPSRYEQYF.

The chain is built from TRBV10-3 and TRBJ2-5; weak D call: TRBD1 (5 bases). This CDR3 region has 14 residues. Trimming stripped 3 bases from V and 4 bases from J, with 12 bases between. From germline, CDR1 is ENHRY and CDR2 SYGVKD. DNA of the CDR3: TGTGCCATCAGTGACTCGACAGTAGGAGAGACCCAGTACTTC. Translation gives CAISDSTVGETQYF.

V and J are TRBV6-1 and TRBJ1-6, with TRBD1 matching 9 bases. Trimming took 6 bases from V and 6 from J; bases not matched to a gene: 3. Germline V gene sequence: CDR1 MNHNS, CDR2 SASEGT. CDR3 size: 14 residues. CDR3 nucleotides: TGTGCCAGCAGGGCGACAGGGGGTAATTCACCCCTCCACTTT. Its translation is CASRATGGNSPLHF.

The chain employs TRBV18 and TRBJ2-2; the D is unclear. The CDR3 sequence is 17 residues long. CDR1 is KGHSH, CDR2 LQKENI, per germline. Between the trimmed V and J ends, which lost 3 bases and 5 bases, there was a span of 19 bases. This CDR3 reads CASSPALLGGRTGELFF. CDR3 nucleotides: TGTGCCAGCTCACCGGCCTTGTTGGGCGGTCGAACCGGGGAGCTGTTTTTT.

This clonotype was detected a few times. The genes are TRBV6-2 or TRBV6-3 and TRBJ2-3; D is unclear. Trimming removed 7 bases from V and 4 bases from J, with 9 bases in between. The CDR3 totals 12 residues. Germline values: CDR1 MNHEY, CDR2 SVGEGT. This chain's CDR3 is CASTDVADTQYF. In nucleotides, the CDR3 is TGTGCCAGCACCGACGTGGCAGATACGCAGTATTTT.

The rearrangement links TRBV6-5 to TRBJ2-3, with 10 nucleotides matching TRBD1. In germline, CDR1 is MNHEY, CDR2 SVGAGI. The CDR3 runs 15 residues. V was pared by 2 bases and J by 4 bases, with 3 bases of the junction left unmatched. CDR3 loop: CASSYRDRGPDTQYF. The DNA for the CDR3 is TGTGCCAGCAGTTACCGGGACAGGGGCCCAGATACGCAGTATTTT.

This clonotype has a handful of counts. J is TRBJ2-4 and V is TRBV28; the D gene is possibly TRBD1 (7 bases). This CDR3 has 14 residues. Trimming removed 6 bases at V and 11 bases at J, with 20 bases between. Germline CDR1 MDHEN, CDR2 SYDVKM. This CDR3 is CASRPPGDSTLQYF. CDR3 DNA sequence: TGTGCCAGCAGACCTCCGGGGGACAGCACTCTTCAGTACTTC.

This chain's CDR3 is CSASLRGYEQYF. In nucleotides, the CDR3 is TGCAGTGCTAGCCTGAGGGGATACGAGCAGTACTTC. The chain joins TRBV20-1 to TRBJ2-7, with D perhaps TRBD1 or TRBD2 (5 bases each). Germline V gene data show CDR1 as DFQATT and CDR2 as SNEGSKA (reference sequence). Between the trimmed V and J ends, which lost 3 bases and 4 bases, there was a span of 10 bases. This CDR3 is 12 amino acids long.

The table lists this clonotype with a few counts. This rearrangement joins TRBV19 to TRBJ1-1; TRBD1 agrees at 7 bases. The length of the CDR3 is 22 residues. Germline CDR1 reads LNHDA; CDR2 reads SQIVND (reference sequence). The V segment lost 2 bases and the J segment 4 bases; nucleotides outside the gene matches: 28. CDR3 sequence (DNA): TGTGCCAGTAGTATATGGGAGGGGGACAGACGGAAGGGAGGTTTCGGTAGCACTGAAGCTTTCTTT. Translating gives CASSIWEGDRRKGGFGSTEAFF.

This clonotype was counted a few times. CDR3 sequence: CASSSGQPRETQYF. CDR3 DNA: TGTGCCAGCAGCTCGGGACAACCGCGGGAGACCCAGTACTTC. The chain joins TRBV7-9 to TRBJ2-5, with a possible D match to TRBD1 (6 bases). The CDR3 length is 14 residues. Trimming stripped 4 bases from V and 5 bases from J, with 14 bases between. Looked up from germline, CDR1 is SEHNR and CDR2 is FQNEAQ (reference sequence).

The chain uses TRBV7-2 and TRBJ2-7, with 9 bases fitting TRBD2. The CDR3 contains 14 residues. Per germline, CDR1 SGHTA and CDR2 FQGNSA. V was pared by 5 bases and J by 4 bases, with 6 bases of the junction left unmatched. Written as DNA, the CDR3 is TGTGCCAGCAGCCGTCTAGCGGGACCGTACGAGCAGTACTTC. It specifies CASSRLAGPYEQYF. Full variable domain (rest looked up from reference TRBV7-2 and TRBJ2-7): GAGVSQSPSNKVTEKGKDVELRCDPISGHTALYWYRQSLGQGLEFLIYFQGNSAPDKSGLPSDRFSAERTGGSVSTLTIQRTQQEDSAVYLCASSRLAGPYEQYFGPGTRLTVT.

A few counts support this clonotype. The chain joins TRBV27 to TRBJ2-2; D uncertain. The CDR3 covers 12 residues. V dropped 6 bases and J dropped 6 bases, with 8 bases sitting between them. Germline-derived CDR1 and CDR2 are MNHEY and SMNVEV (reference sequence). The CDR3 region is CASRPQAGELFF. In nucleotides, the CDR3 is TGTGCCAGCAGGCCCCAGGCCGGGGAGCTGTTTTTT.

This clonotype was counted only a few times. The chain employs TRBV5-1 and TRBJ1-2, with D unclear. The germline CDR1 and CDR2 sequences are SGHRS and YFSETQ. The CDR3 length is 13 residues. The V end was cut by 0 bases, the J end by 2 bases, with 5 bases between. The CDR3 region has the DNA TGCGCCAGCAGCTTGGCACCAAACTATGGCTACACCTTC. This encodes CASSLAPNYGYTF.

The chain combines TRBV11-2 with TRBJ2-4, with 8 bases identical to TRBD2. V shed 4 bases, J shed 11 bases, and the junction held 7 bases outside the gene matches. The CDR3 extends over 13 amino acids. CDR1 SGHAT and CDR2 FQNNGV come from the germline V gene. CDR3 nucleotide sequence: TGTGCCAGCAGCTCCAGCGGGGGCTGGCTTCAGTACTTC. Translated, it gives CASSSSGGWLQYF.

The genes are TRBV20-1 and TRBJ2-5, with no clear D. Trimming took 1 base from V and 5 from J, leaving 11 bases between them. Germline V gives CDR1 DFQATT, CDR2 SNEGSKA (reference sequence). This CDR3 is 13 amino acids long. CDR3 protein: CSARGPLGETQYF. CDR3 bases: TGCAGTGCTAGAGGACCCCTCGGGGAGACCCAGTACTTC.

This clonotype was observed a handful of times. This CDR3 reads CASSLVGQEQETQYF. Here the CDR3 DNA reads TGCGCCAGCAGCTTGGTTGGGCAGGAGCAAGAGACCCAGTACTTC. The chain couples TRBV5-1 to TRBJ2-5; no firm D call. The CDR3 contains 15 residues. Trimming took 0 bases from V and 2 from J, leaving 11 bases between them. CDR1 SGHRS and CDR2 YFSETQ come from the germline V gene.